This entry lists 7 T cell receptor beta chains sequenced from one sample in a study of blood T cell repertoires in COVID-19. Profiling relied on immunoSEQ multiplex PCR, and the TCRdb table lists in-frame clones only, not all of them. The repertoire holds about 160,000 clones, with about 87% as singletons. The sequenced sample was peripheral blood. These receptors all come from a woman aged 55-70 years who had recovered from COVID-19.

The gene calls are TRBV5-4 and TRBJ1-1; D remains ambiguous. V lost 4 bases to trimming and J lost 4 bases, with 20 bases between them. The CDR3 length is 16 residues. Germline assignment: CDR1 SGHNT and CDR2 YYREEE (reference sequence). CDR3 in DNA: TGTGCCAGCAGCGGAGGGCCGGGCCTCGAACGCACTGAAGCTTTCTTT. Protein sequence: CASSGGPGLERTEAFF.

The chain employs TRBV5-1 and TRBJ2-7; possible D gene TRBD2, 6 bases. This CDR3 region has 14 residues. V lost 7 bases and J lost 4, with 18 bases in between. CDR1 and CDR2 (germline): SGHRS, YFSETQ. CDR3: CASRHGGAAYEQYF. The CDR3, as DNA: TGCGCCAGCCGACACGGGGGTGCTGCGTACGAGCAGTACTTC.

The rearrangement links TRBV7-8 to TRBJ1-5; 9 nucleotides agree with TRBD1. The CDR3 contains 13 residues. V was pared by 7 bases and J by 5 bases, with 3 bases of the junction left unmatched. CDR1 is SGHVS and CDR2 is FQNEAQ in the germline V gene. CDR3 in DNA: TGTGCCAGCAAGGGACAGGGAGATCAGCCCCAGCATTTT. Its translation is CASKGQGDQPQHF.

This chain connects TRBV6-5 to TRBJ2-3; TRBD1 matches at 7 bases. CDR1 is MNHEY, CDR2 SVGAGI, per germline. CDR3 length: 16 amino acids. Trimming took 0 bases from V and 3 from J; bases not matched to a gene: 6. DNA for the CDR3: TGTGCCAGCAGTTACTCGATCGGACAGGCTACAGATACGCAGTATTTT. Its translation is CASSYSIGQATDTQYF.

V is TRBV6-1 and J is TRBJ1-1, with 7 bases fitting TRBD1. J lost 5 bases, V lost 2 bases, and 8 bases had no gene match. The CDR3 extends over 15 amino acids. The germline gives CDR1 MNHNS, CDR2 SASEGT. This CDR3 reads CASSELSGGLTEAFF. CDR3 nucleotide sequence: TGTGCCAGCAGTGAACTATCAGGGGGATTAACTGAAGCTTTCTTT.

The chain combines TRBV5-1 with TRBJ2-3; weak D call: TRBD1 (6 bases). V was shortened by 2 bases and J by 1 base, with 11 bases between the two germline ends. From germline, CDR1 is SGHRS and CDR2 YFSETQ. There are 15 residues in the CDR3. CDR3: CASSFRGQGTDTQYF. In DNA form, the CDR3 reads TGCGCCAGCAGCTTCAGGGGTCAGGGCACAGATACGCAGTATTTT.

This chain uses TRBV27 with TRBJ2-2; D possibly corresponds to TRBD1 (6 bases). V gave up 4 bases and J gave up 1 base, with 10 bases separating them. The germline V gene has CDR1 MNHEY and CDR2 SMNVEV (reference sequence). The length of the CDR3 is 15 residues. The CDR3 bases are TGTGCCAGCAGTTACTCGACAGGGAACACCGGGGAGCTGTTTTTT. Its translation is CASSYSTGNTGELFF.